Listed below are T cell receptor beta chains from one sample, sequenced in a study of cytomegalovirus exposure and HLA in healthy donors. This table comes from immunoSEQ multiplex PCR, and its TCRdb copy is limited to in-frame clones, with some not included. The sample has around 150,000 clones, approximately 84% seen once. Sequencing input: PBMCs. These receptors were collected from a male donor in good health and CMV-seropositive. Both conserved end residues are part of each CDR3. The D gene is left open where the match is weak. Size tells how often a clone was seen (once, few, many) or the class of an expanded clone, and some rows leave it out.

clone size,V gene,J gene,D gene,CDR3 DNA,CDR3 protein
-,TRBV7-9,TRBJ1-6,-,TGTTCCAGCAGCTTAGTTCCGAGCTCCTATAATTCACCCCTCCACTTT,CSSSLVPSSYNSPLHF
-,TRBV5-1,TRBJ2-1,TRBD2,TGCGCCAGCAGCTCGTCGGGACTAGCGAACAATGAGCAGTTCTTC,CASSSSGLANNEQFF
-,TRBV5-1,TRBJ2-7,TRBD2,TGCGCCAGCAGGGTAGTTGGAGCGGGAGGAACCGGGGAGCAGTACTTC,CASRVVGAGGTGEQYF
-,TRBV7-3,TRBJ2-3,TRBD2,TGTGCCAGCAGCCTGGGACTAGTATCAGATACGCAGTATTTT,CASSLGLVSDTQYF
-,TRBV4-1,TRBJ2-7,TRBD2,TGCGCCAGCAGCCAGACTAGCGGGAGTGTCTACGAGCAGTACTTC,CASSQTSGSVYEQYF
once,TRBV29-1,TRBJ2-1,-,TGCAGCGTTGAAGTATTCGGGAGAGGTTCCTACAATGAGCAGTTCTTC,CSVEVFGRGSYNEQFF
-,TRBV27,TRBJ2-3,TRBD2,TGTGCCAGCAGTTTTATAGCGGGAGGGGCCTCAGGCGGGGATACGCAGTATTTT,CASSFIAGGASGGDTQYF
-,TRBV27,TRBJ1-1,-,TGTGCCAGCAGTTTGGACAGTCCCCTGAACACTGAAGCTTTCTTT,CASSLDSPLNTEAFF
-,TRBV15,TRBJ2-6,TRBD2,TGTGCCACCACCGGGAGGACTGGGGCCAACGTCCTGACTTTC,CATTGRTGANVLTF
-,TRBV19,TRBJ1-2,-,TGTGCCCGGTGGCGGGGTCTTAACTATGGCTACACCTTC,CARWRGLNYGYTF
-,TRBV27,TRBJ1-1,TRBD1,TGTGCCAGCAGTTTAGCACAGGGGGGGACTGAAGCTTTCTTT,CASSLAQGGTEAFF